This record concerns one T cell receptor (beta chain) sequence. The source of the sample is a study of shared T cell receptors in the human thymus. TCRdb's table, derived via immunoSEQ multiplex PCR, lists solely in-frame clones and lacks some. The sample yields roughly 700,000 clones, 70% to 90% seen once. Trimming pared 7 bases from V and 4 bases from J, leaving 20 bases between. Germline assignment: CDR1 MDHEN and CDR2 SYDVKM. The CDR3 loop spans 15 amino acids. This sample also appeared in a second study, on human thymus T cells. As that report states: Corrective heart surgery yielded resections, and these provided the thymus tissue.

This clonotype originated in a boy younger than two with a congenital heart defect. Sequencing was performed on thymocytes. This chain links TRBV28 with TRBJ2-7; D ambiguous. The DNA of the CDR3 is TGTGCCAGCATCCCCCGAAGCCCTCACAGTTACGAGCAGTACTTC. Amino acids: CASIPRSPHSYEQYF.